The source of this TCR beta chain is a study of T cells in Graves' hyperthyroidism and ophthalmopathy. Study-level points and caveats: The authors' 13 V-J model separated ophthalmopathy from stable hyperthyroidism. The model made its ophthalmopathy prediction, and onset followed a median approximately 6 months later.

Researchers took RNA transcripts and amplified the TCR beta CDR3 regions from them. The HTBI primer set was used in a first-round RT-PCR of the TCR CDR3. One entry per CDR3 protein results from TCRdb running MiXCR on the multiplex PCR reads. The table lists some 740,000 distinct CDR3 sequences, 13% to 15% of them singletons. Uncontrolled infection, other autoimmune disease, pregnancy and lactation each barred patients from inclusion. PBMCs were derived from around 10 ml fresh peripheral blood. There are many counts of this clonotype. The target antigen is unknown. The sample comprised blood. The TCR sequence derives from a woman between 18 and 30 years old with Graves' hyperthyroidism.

As DNA, the CDR3 is TGTGCCAGCAGCTTCCGGGACTACCTGGATACGCAGTATTTT. Its translation is CASSFRDYLDTQYF. V is TRBV11-3 and J is TRBJ2-3; 7 nucleotides match TRBD2. Germline assignment: CDR1 SGHNT and CDR2 YENEEA. V was clipped by 3 bases and J by 6 bases; unmatched bases: 6. The CDR3 is made up of 14 amino acids.